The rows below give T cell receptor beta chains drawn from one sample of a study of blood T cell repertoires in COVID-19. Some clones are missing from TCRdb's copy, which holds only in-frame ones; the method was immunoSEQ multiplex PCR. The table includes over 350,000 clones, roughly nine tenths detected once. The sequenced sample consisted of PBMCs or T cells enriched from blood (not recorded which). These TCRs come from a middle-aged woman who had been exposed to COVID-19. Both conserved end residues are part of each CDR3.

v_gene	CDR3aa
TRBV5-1	CASSLLMGATEAFF
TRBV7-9	CASSLGVGEFF
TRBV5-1	CASSLPGDGGYGYTF
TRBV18	CASSPGGTGGADYGYTF
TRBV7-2	CASSQKTGVLNSPLHF
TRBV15	CATSRDKGVDGYTF
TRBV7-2	CASSSRTGTLEAFF
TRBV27	CASSFLRLGTNEKLFF
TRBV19	CASTRSQHSYEQYF
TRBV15	CATSSKRVGGQETQYF
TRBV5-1	CASSSQGAANSPLHF
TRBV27	CASSSGTGFFGGANVLTF
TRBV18	CASSQQGVGDYGYTF
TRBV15	CATSRVGQPTNYGYTF
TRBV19	CASTEDREGYTF
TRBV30	CAWSVRGGFGNTIYF
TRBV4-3	CASSQAWGITEAFF
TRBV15	CATSTRDRFQGYTF
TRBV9	CASSPYPGQGLTGYTF
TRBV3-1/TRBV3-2	CASSQGSFPGHRETQYF
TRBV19	CASSIGTGDPREAQYF
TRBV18	CASSQQANSYNEQFF
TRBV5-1	CASSETGTGVGTLGAFF
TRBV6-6	CASSPNPGQGAWGNSPLHF
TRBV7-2	CASSLEPGLAHEQYF
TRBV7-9	CASSSDRGLSAPLHF
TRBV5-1	CASSLAGGESQHF
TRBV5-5	CASSSKIRGGEKLFF